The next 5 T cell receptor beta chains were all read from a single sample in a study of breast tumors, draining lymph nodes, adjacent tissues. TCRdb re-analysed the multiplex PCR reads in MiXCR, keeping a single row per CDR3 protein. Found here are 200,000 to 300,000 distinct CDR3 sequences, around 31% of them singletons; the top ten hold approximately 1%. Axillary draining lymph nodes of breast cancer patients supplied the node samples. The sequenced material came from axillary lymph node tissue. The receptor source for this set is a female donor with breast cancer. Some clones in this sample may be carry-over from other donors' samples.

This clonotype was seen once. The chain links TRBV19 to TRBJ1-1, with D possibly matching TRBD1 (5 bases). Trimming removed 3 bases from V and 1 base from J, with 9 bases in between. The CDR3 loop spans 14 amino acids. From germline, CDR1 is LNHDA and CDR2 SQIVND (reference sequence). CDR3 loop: CASSMGVRNTEAFF. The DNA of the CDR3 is TGTGCCAGTAGTATGGGGGTGCGGAACACTGAAGCTTTCTTT. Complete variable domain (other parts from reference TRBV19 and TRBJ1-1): DGGITQSPKYLFRKEGQNVTLSCEQNLNHDAMYWYRQDPGQGLRLIYYSQIVNDFQKGDIAEGYSVSREKKESFPLTVTSAQKNPTAFYLCASSMGVRNTEAFFGQGTRLTVV.

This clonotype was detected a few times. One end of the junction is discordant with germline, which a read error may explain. The CDR3 sequence is CASSFSGPPVTF. In DNA, the CDR3 is TGTGCCAGCAGCTTCTCGGGACCCCCAGTGACCTTT. The genes are TRBV7-3 and TRBJ1-1; a weak D match, TRBD1 (5 bases). There are 12 residues in the CDR3. Germline V lookup: CDR1 SGHTA, CDR2 FQGTGA.

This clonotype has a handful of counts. This chain's CDR3 is CASSYGPNRVATGELFF. As DNA, the CDR3 is TGTGCCAGCAGTTACGGCCCTAACAGGGTGGCCACCGGGGAGCTGTTTTTT. The rearrangement joins TRBV6-5 to TRBJ2-2; a weak D match, TRBD1 (6 bases). There are 17 residues in the CDR3. Germline V CDR1 and CDR2: MNHEY, SVGAGI. V shed 2 bases and J shed 4 bases, with 17 bases lying between them.

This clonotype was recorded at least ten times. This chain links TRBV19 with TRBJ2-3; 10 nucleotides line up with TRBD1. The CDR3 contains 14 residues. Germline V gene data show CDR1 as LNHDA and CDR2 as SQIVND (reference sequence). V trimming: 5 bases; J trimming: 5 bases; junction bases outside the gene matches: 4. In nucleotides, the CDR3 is TGTGCCAGTAGTGAGACAGGGGGCGTAGATACGCAGTATTTT. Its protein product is CASSETGGVDTQYF.

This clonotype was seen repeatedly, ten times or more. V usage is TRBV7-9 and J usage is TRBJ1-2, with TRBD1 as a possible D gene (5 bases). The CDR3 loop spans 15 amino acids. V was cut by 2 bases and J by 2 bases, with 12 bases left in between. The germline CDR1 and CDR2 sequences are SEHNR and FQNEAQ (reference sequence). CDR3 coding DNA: TGTGCCAGCAGCTTACAAGGACACCAAAACTATGGCTACACCTTC. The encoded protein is CASSLQGHQNYGYTF.